The clone carrying this T cell receptor (beta chain) was seen many times. Antigen: not known. The data were taken from a study of spatial heterogeneity in lung cancer. Study-level information: Detected beta-chain sequences consistently exceeded alpha-chain sequences. Study-wide points: Mutation counts in tumors were tracked by counts of expanded intratumoral alpha and beta TCRs.

As for time point: sample taken at primary tumor resection. Trimming took 4 bases from V and 10 from J; bases not matched to a gene: 5. The CDR3 length is 14 residues. The V gene's germline CDR1 is SEHNR and CDR2 FQNEAQ (reference sequence). TCRdb re-called the 5' RACE reads with MiXCR, one entry per CDR3 protein. The data hold 5,700 or so distinct CDR3 sequences, with around 4% observed a single time. This receptor was obtained from a female donor with early-stage non-small cell lung cancer. The J gene is TRBJ2-1, the V gene TRBV7-9; 12 bases are a match to TRBD2. The source was lung tumor tissue, collected at surgery. CDR3 coding DNA: TGTGCCAGCAGCTGGACTAGCGGGATAGGGGAGCAGTTCTTC. It codes for CASSWTSGIGEQFF.